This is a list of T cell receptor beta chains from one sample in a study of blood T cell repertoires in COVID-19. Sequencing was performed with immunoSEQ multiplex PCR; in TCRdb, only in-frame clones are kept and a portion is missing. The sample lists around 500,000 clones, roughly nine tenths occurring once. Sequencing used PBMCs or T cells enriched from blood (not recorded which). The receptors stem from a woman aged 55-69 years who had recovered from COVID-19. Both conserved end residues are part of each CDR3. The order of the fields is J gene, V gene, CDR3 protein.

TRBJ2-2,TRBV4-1,CASSQALWGGGNTGELFF
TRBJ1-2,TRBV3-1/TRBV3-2,CASSQAGTGGGYTF
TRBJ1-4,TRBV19,CASSHTGPGGEKLFF
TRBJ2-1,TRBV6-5,CASSYSGLAGDEQFF
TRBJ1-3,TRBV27,CASRGAATSGNTIYF
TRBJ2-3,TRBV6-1,CASSEGTGPDTQYF
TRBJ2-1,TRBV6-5,CASSSSLLLDNEQFF
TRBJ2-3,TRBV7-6,CASTPVSGGSTDTQYF
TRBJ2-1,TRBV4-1,CASSQRTSGGDYNEQFF
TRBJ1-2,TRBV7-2,CASSLDRGWVGYTF
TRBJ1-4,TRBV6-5,CATMGPQATNEKLFF
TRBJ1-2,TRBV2,CASSDRGYGYTF
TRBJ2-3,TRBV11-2,CASSLEFMRGATSTDTQYF
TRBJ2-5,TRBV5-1,CASSPGGGIATQYF
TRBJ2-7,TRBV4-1,CASSLRDLSSYEQYF
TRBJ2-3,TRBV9,CASSPRTGPSTDTQYF
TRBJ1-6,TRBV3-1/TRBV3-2,CASSQDAPIRGSVKSYNSPLHF
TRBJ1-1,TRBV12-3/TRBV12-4,CASTLDRGYAFF
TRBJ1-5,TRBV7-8,CASGLGSGQLNQPQHF
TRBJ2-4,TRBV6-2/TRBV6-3,CASSLERGGRNIQYF
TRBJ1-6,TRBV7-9,CASSTENSPLHF
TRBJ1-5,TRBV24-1,CATSDGVGVGNQPQHF
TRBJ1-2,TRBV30,CAWSGVRGTGYGYTF
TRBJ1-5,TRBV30,CAWSVRVRNQPQHF
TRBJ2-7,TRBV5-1,CASSGTVVHEQYF